This T cell receptor (beta chain) derives from a study of shared clonotypes between healthy human individuals. Findings and limits, study-wide: Limitation of the genetic and exposure-history diversity represented came from the few donors. Blood was the sole source, and tissue repertoires probably differ. Between a handful of donors, naive CD4 clonotypes were shared at a level of around 5.1%.

Naive CD4+ cells were CD45RA-selected; the remaining cells were memory. This clone appeared a single time. What it binds is not known. Clones were sequenced by immunoSEQ multiplex PCR, and TCRdb holds only the in-frame ones, with some missing. The sample contains 2,100,000 or so clones, almost 96% of which appear only once. Per the germline V gene, CDR1 is MGHRA and CDR2 is YSYEKL. Trimming stripped 2 bases from V and 4 bases from J, with 14 bases between. This CDR3 region has 16 residues. Sequencing input: naive CD4+ T cells sorted from blood. Sample subset: CD45RA+ positively selected. This clonotype was sampled from a young man in good health. This chain joins TRBV4-1 and TRBJ1-4; the D is unclear. Here the CDR3 reads CASSQPQRSNNEKLFF. CDR3 bases: TGCGCCAGCAGCCAACCCCAACGGAGTAATAATGAAAAACTGTTTTTT.